Presented here are 21 T cell receptor beta chains from one specimen sequenced in a study of T cell repertoires in cytomegalovirus infection. Antigens for these TCRs are unknown. TCRdb reanalysed the reads using MiXCR and keeps one entry per CDR3 protein. The table has 250,000 to 400,000 distinct CDR3 sequences, 20% to 25% seen once. The specimen comprised cultured PBMCs, sampled from culture after CMV antigen stimulation. All receptors come from a human donor in good health (CMV status not recorded). Some clones in this sample may be carry-over from other donors' samples.

At least ten counts were recorded for this clonotype. V usage is TRBV7-9 and J usage is TRBJ2-1; TRBD2 agrees at 7 bases. CDR3 length: 15 amino acids. Germline V gene sequence: CDR1 SEHNR, CDR2 FQNEAQ (reference sequence). Unmatched junction bases numbered 8, after V lost 5 bases and J lost 4 bases. The CDR3 loop reads CASSLGGPRYNEQFF. In DNA form, the CDR3 reads TGTGCCAGCAGCCTGGGAGGGCCGAGGTACAATGAGCAGTTCTTC.

The V call is TRBV2, the J call TRBJ1-3; no clear D. Germline-derived CDR1 and CDR2 are SNHLY and FYNNEI. The CDR3 is made up of 14 amino acids. V was clipped by 2 bases and J by 0 bases, with 5 bases between them. The CDR3, as DNA: TGTGCCAGCAGTGAACTTATCTCTGGAAACACCATATATTTT. As protein: CASSELISGNTIYF.

The chain carries TRBV7-9 and TRBJ1-4; D might be TRBD1 (5 bases). V gave up 3 bases and J gave up 5 bases, with 16 bases separating them. CDR3 length: 16 amino acids. Looked up from germline, CDR1 is SEHNR and CDR2 is FQNEAQ (reference sequence). The CDR3 sequence: CASSFHRDPGNEKLFF. The CDR3 DNA sequence: TGTGCCAGCAGCTTCCACCGGGACCCAGGGAATGAAAAACTGTTTTTT.

V usage is TRBV7-2 and J usage is TRBJ1-2, with 9 bases lining up with TRBD1. Per germline, CDR1 SGHTA and CDR2 FQGNSA. J lost 4 bases, V lost 5 bases, and 8 bases had no gene match. The CDR3 runs 15 residues. CDR3 nucleotides: TGTGCCAGCAGCCAATGGGACAGGGAATTCTATGGCTACACCTTC. This codes for CASSQWDREFYGYTF.

The gene calls are TRBV15 and TRBJ2-1; 8 nucleotides agree with TRBD2. Germline V CDR1 and CDR2: LNHNV, YYDKDF (reference sequence). The CDR3 length is 15 residues. Trimming removed 3 bases from V and 3 bases from J; junction bases left unmatched: 4. The CDR3 reads CATSSSGNYYNEQFF. The CDR3 region has the DNA TGTGCCACCAGCAGTAGCGGGAATTACTACAATGAGCAGTTCTTC.

The table lists this clonotype with a few counts. J is TRBJ2-3 and V is TRBV23-1; TRBD2 might be the D (6 bases). TRBV23-1 is sorted into the ORF group, with uncertain function. The CDR3 spans 18 residues. V was shortened by 1 base and J by 2 bases, with 19 bases between the two germline ends. CDR3 coding DNA: TGCGCCAGCAGTCAATATAAAATATTGAAGCGGGCCACAGATACGCAGTATTTT. It encodes CASSQYKILKRATDTQYF.

The rearrangement uses TRBV6-2 or TRBV6-3 and TRBJ2-1; 9 bases agree with TRBD2. Per germline, CDR1 MNHEY and CDR2 SVGEGT. The CDR3 covers 23 residues. V was pared by 2 bases and J by 0 bases, with 23 bases of the junction left unmatched. The CDR3 is CASSYPVAGGHKVLSFSYNEQFF. Here the CDR3 DNA reads TGTGCCAGCAGTTACCCCGTGGCGGGAGGGCATAAAGTACTTTCATTCTCCTACAATGAGCAGTTCTTC.

This clonotype is a singleton in its sample. The chain carries TRBV19 and TRBJ2-7; weak D call: TRBD1 (6 bases). The CDR3 is 14 amino acids. The V gene lost 3 bases and the J gene lost 2 bases, with 11 bases spanning the gap. Germline CDR1 reads LNHDA; CDR2 reads SQIVND (reference sequence). CDR3 sequence (DNA): TGTGCCAGTAGTATCCGGGACATTCCCTACGAGCAGTACTTC. Translating gives CASSIRDIPYEQYF.

This chain joins TRBV12-3 or TRBV12-4 and TRBJ2-1; 7 bases map to TRBD1. The CDR3 covers 12 residues. The V segment lost 6 bases and the J segment 12 bases; nucleotides outside the gene matches: 8. CDR3 in amino acids: CASSPQGDWQFF. CDR3 DNA sequence: TGTGCCAGCAGCCCCCAGGGGGATTGGCAGTTCTTC.

This clonotype has at least ten counts. The rearrangement links TRBV7-8 to TRBJ2-1; TRBD1 might be the D (5 bases). CDR3 length: 14 amino acids. V gave up 10 bases and J gave up 7 bases, with 20 bases separating them. The germline V gene encodes CDR1 SGHVS and CDR2 FQNEAQ. CDR3 loop: CATGKNPPVNEQFF. The DNA for the CDR3 is TGTGCCACAGGGAAGAACCCCCCTGTGAATGAGCAGTTCTTC.

Turning to this clonotype: Just one base apart from a much larger clone, this may be a read error. The genes are TRBV4-1 and TRBJ2-1, with 8 bases aligning to TRBD2. The V gene's germline CDR1 is MGHRA and CDR2 YSYEKL. The CDR3 is 18 residues long. The DNA for the CDR3 is TGTGCCAGCAGCCAAGTAGCTGGTGCGGGAGGATCCTACAATGTGCAGTTCTTC. This sequence encodes CASSQVAGAGGSYNVQFF.

The chain has TRBV7-9 and TRBJ2-7, with TRBD2 matching over 8 bases. CDR1 SEHNR and CDR2 FQNEAQ come from the germline V gene (reference sequence). The CDR3 contains 14 residues. V shed 4 bases, J shed 3 bases, and the junction held 5 bases outside the gene matches. The CDR3 bases are TGTGCCAGCAGCTCAACGGGGGGGAACTACGAGCAGTACTTC. Residues: CASSSTGGNYEQYF.

The genes are TRBV7-3 and TRBJ2-6; possibly TRBD2 for D (5 bases). The V end was cut by 6 bases, the J end by 0 bases, with 9 bases between. The CDR3 contains 15 residues. Germline V lookup: CDR1 SGHTA, CDR2 FQGTGA. In DNA form, the CDR3 reads TGTGCCAGCAGGGGAGACATCTCTGGGGCCAACGTCCTGACTTTC. Protein product: CASRGDISGANVLTF.

This clonotype was found a few times. The chain employs TRBV19 and TRBJ2-1; the D gene is possibly TRBD1 (6 bases). The V end lost 3 bases, the J end lost 5 bases, and 20 bases lay between the germline ends. Per germline, CDR1 LNHDA and CDR2 SQIVND (reference sequence). The CDR3 totals 17 residues. The CDR3 sequence: CASSIWGRSGGNNEQFF. The CDR3 DNA reads TGTGCCAGTAGTATCTGGGGGCGCAGTGGGGGCAACAATGAGCAGTTCTTC.

This clonotype was detected ten times or more. The chain links TRBV19 to TRBJ2-5, with no clear D. The CDR3 covers 13 residues. Germline V lookup: CDR1 LNHDA, CDR2 SQIVND (reference sequence). Trimming removed 4 bases from V and 1 base from J, with 7 bases in between. Written as DNA, the CDR3 is TGTGCCAGTAGTAGAGCCTTCCAAGAGACCCAGTACTTC. Protein product: CASSRAFQETQYF.

This clonotype was seen many times. This sequence joins TRBV6-2 or TRBV6-3 and TRBJ2-2; 7 nucleotides match TRBD2. The CDR3 has 16 residues. Losses at the gene ends were 6 bases for V and 1 base for J; bases not matched to a gene: 8. Germline loops: CDR1 MNHEY, CDR2 SVGEGT. The CDR3 nucleotides read TGTGCCAGCAGGGGAATAGCGGGTCTGAACACCGGGGAGCTGTTTTTT. It encodes CASRGIAGLNTGELFF.

The chain has TRBV2 and TRBJ1-1; D is ambiguous. The CDR3 is 14 amino acids. From germline, CDR1 is SNHLY and CDR2 FYNNEI. Trimming removed 2 bases at V and 5 bases at J, with 12 bases between. As DNA, the CDR3 is TGTGCCAGCAGTGAAATGGCAGGTCGAACTGAAGCTTTCTTT. This gives the protein CASSEMAGRTEAFF.

This clonotype was seen only a few times. V usage is TRBV12-3 or TRBV12-4 and J usage is TRBJ2-1; D gene ambiguous. There are 13 residues in the CDR3. V was shortened by 5 bases and J by 7 bases, with 12 bases between the two germline ends. DNA of the CDR3: TGTGCCAGCAGTACAAGCGAGAGGAATGAGCAGTTCTTC. It encodes CASSTSERNEQFF.

The chain recombines TRBV3-1 with TRBJ1-2; TRBD1 agrees at 9 bases. With 3 bases clipped from V and 9 bases from J, the junction kept 5 bases outside the gene matches. The CDR3 runs to 13 residues. In germline, CDR1 is LGHDT, CDR2 YNNKEL (reference sequence). As DNA, the CDR3 is TGTGCCAGCAGCCAGGGACAGGGCCTGAGCTACACCTTC. The encoded protein is CASSQGQGLSYTF.

This clonotype showed up many times. CDR3 protein: CASSFFPPGSSYNEQFF. The CDR3 DNA is TGTGCCAGCAGCTTTTTTCCCCCAGGGAGCTCCTACAATGAGCAGTTCTTC. The chain links TRBV7-6 to TRBJ2-1; D possibly uses TRBD1 or TRBD2 (5 bases each). The germline CDR1 and CDR2 sequences are SGHVS and FNYEAQ. Trimming left V 3 bases short and J 0 bases short, with 15 bases between. This CDR3 has 17 amino acids.

The gene calls are TRBV6-8 and TRBJ1-3, with TRBD1 as a possible D gene (5 bases). The CDR3 runs 13 residues. From germline, CDR1 is MNHGY and CDR2 SAAAGT. V shed 6 bases and J shed 3 bases, with 9 bases lying between them. The CDR3 nucleotides are TGTGCCAGCAGAGGGACCGGTGGAAACACCATATATTTT. This codes for CASRGTGGNTIYF.